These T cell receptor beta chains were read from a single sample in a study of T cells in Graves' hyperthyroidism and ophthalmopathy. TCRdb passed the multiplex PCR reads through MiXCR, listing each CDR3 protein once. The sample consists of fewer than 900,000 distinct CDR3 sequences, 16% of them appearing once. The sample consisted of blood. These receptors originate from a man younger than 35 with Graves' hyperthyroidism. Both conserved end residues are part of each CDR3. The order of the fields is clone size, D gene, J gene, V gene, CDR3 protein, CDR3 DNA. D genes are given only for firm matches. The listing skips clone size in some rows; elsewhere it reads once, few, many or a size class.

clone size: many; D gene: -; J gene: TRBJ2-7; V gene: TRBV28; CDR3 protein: CASTQGWTYEQYF; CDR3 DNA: TGTGCCAGCACCCAAGGTTGGACCTACGAGCAGTACTTC
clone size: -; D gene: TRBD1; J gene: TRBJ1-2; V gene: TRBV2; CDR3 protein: CASIGQAYGYTF; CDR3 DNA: TGTGCCAGCATCGGACAGGCGTATGGCTACACCTTC
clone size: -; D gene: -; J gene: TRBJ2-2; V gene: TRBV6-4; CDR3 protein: CASSNARGELFF; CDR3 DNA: TGTGCCAGCAGTAACGCCCGGGGCGAGCTGTTTTTT
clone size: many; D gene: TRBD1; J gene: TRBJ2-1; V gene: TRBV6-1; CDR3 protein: CASSLGQGASYNEQFF; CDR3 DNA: TGTGCCAGCAGTCTAGGACAGGGGGCTTCCTACAATGAGCAGTTCTTC
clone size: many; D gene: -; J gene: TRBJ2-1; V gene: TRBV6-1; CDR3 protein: CASSYGVRGEQFF; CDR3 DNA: TGTGCCAGCAGTTATGGGGTTAGGGGTGAGCAGTTCTTC
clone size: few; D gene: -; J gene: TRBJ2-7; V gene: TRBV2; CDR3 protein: CASKQGDFSSYEQYF; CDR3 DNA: TGTGCCAGCAAACAAGGGGACTTCAGCTCCTACGAGCAGTACTTC
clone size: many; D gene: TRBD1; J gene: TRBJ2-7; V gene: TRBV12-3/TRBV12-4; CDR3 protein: CASSPTGGFYEQYF; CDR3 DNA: TGTGCCAGCAGCCCGACAGGGGGGTTCTACGAGCAGTACTTC
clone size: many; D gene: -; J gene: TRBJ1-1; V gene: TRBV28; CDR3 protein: CASSSITTGRGETEAFF; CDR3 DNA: TGTGCCAGCAGCTCCATTACAACAGGGAGGGGGGAAACTGAAGCTTTCTTT
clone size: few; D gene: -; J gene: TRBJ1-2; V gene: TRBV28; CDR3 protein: CASLAGDGYTF; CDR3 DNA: TGTGCCAGTTTGGCGGGCGATGGCTACACCTTC
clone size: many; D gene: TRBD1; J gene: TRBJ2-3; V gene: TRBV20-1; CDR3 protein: CSASKQGARDTQYF; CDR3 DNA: TGCAGTGCTAGTAAGCAGGGGGCGCGGGATACGCAGTATTTT
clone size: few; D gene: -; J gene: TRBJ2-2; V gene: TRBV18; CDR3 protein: CASSPPGPRETGELFF; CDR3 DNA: TGTGCCAGCTCACCACCGGGACCCAGGGAAACCGGGGAGCTGTTTTTT
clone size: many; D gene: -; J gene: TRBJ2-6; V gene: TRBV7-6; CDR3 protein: CASSFDSGSGANVLTF; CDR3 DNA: TGTGCCAGCAGCTTTGATTCCGGTTCTGGGGCCAACGTCCTGACTTTC
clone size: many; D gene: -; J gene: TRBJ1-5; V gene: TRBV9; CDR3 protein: CASSRGQSNQPQHF; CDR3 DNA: TGTGCCAGCAGCAGGGGACAAAGCAATCAGCCCCAGCATTTT
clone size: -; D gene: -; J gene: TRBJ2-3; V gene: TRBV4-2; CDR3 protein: CASSQTWGNGDTQYF; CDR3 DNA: TGTGCCAGCAGCCAGACCTGGGGGAACGGAGATACGCAGTATTTT
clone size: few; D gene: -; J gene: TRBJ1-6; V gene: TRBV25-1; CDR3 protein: CASSGWGSSPLHF; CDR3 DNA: TGTGCCAGCAGTGGGTGGGGGTCTTCACCCCTCCACTTT
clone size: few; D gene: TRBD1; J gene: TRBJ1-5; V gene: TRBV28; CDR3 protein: CASSDPGQGDQPQHF; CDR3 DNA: TGTGCCAGCAGTGACCCGGGACAGGGGGATCAGCCCCAGCATTTT
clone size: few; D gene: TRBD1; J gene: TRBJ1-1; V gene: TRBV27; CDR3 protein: CASSFPPLPGQLTEAFF; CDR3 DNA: TGTGCCAGCAGTTTCCCTCCCCTGCCGGGACAGCTCACTGAAGCTTTCTTT
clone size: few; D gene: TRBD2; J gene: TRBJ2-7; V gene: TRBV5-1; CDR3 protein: CASSLAKTSGSTYEQYF; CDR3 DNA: TGCGCCAGCAGCTTGGCCAAGACTAGCGGGAGCACCTACGAGCAGTACTTC
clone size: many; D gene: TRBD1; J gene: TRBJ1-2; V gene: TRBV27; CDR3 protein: CASSYLTGVGYTF; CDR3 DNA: TGTGCCAGCAGTTATTTGACAGGGGTTGGCTACACCTTC
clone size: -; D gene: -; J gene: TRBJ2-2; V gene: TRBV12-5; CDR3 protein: CASGWASAENTGELFF; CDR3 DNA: TGTGCTAGTGGTTGGGCTTCGGCGGAGAACACCGGGGAGCTGTTTTTT
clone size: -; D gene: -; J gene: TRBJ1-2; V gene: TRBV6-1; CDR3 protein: CASRLTGRNYGYTF; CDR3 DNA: TGTGCCAGCAGGCTTACAGGGAGAAACTATGGCTACACCTTC
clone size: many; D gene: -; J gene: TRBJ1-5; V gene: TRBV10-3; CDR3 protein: CAISETNSNQPQHF; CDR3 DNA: TGTGCCATCAGTGAAACAAATAGCAATCAGCCCCAGCATTTT
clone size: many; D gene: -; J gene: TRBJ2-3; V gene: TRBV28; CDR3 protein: CASGGGTDTQYF; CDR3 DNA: TGTGCCAGTGGGGGCGGCACAGATACGCAGTATTTT
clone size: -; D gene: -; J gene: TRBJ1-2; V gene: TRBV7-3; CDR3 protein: CASSLIQGSGYTF; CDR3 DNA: TGTGCCAGCAGCTTAATACAGGGAAGTGGCTACACCTTC
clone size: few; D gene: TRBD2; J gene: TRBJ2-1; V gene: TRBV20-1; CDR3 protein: CSARGRGRGNEQFF; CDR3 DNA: TGCAGTGCTAGGGGGCGAGGGAGGGGCAATGAGCAGTTCTTC
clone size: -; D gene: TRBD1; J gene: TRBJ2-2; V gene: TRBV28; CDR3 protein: CASSPVGQGISGELFF; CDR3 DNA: TGTGCCAGCAGTCCCGTGGGACAGGGAATATCCGGGGAGCTGTTTTTT
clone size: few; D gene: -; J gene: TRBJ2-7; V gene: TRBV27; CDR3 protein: CASSPLTGAPSYEQYF; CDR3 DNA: TGTGCCAGCAGTCCCTTGACGGGAGCCCCCTCCTACGAGCAGTACTTC
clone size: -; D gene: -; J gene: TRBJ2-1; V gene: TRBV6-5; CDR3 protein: CASSYQLIYNEQFF; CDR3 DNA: TGTGCCAGCAGTTACCAACTAATTTACAATGAGCAGTTCTTC
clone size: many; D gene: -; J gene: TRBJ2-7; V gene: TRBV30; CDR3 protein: CAWSTLFYEQYF; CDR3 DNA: TGTGCCTGGAGTACGCTCTTCTACGAGCAGTACTTC
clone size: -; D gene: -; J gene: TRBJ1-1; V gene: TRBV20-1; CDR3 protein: CSANVENTEAFF; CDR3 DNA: TGCAGTGCTAACGTGGAGAACACTGAAGCTTTCTTT
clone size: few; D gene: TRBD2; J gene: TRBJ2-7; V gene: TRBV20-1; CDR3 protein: CSATIPGLAGAGAYEQYF; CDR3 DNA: TGCAGTGCCACCATTCCGGGACTAGCGGGAGCGGGAGCCTACGAGCAGTACTTC
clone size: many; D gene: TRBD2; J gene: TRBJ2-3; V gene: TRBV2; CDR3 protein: CASSDGGSSDTQYF; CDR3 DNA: TGTGCCAGCAGTGACGGCGGGAGCTCAGATACGCAGTATTTT
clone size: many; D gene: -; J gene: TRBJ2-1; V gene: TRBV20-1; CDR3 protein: CSARVPPSDEQFF; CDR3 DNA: TGCAGTGCTAGAGTCCCCCCCTCGGATGAGCAGTTCTTC
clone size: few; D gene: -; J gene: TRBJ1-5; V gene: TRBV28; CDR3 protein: CASSYPIGNQPQHF; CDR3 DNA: TGTGCCAGCAGCTACCCAATCGGAAATCAGCCCCAGCATTTT
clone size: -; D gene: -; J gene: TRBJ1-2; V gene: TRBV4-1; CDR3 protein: CASSPGATGYGYTF; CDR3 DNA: TGCGCCAGCAGCCCTGGGGCCACCGGCTATGGCTACACCTTC
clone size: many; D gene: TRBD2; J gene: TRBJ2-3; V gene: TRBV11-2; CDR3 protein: CASSLGLAGVTDTQYF; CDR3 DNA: TGTGCCAGCAGCTTAGGACTAGCGGGAGTGACAGATACGCAGTATTTT
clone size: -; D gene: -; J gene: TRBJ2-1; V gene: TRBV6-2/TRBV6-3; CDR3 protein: CASSYSALGDEQFF; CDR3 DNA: TGTGCCAGCAGTTATTCGGCCCTCGGGGATGAGCAGTTCTTC
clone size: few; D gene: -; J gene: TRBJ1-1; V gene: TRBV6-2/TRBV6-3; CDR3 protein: CASSSWGDEDSAFF; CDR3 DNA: TGTGCCAGCAGTTCCTGGGGAGACGAGGATTCAGCTTTCTTT
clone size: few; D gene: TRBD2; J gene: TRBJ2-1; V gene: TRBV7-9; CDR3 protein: CASSLAGLAGVFYNEQFF; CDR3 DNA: TGTGCCAGCAGCTTAGCCGGGCTAGCGGGAGTTTTCTACAATGAGCAGTTCTTC
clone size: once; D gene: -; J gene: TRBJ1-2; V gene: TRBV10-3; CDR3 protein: CAISEDRYGYTF; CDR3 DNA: TGTGCCATCAGTGAGGACAGATATGGCTACACCTTC
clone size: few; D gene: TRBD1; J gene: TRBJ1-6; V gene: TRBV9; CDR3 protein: CASSPTARTGNNSPLHF; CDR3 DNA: TGTGCCAGCAGCCCGACCGCGCGGACAGGCAATAATTCACCCCTCCACTTT
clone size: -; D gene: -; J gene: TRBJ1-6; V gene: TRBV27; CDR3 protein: CASSPRRDSPLHF; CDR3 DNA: TGTGCCAGCTCGCCCAGACGGGATTCACCCCTCCACTTT
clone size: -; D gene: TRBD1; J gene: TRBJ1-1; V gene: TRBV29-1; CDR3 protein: CSVILFQGGNTEAFF; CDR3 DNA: TGCAGCGTTATACTATTTCAGGGGGGGAACACTGAAGCTTTCTTT
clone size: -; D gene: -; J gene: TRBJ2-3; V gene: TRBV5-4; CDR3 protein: CASSLARGRQDTQYF; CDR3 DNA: TGTGCCAGCAGCTTGGCCCGGGGGAGACAAGATACGCAGTATTTT
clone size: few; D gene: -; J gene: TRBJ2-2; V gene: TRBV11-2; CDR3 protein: CASSLEALIGELFF; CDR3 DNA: TGTGCCAGCAGCTTAGAGGCCCTTATCGGGGAGCTGTTTTTT
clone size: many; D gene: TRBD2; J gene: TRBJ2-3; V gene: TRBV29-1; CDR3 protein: CSVNLAGDATDTQYF; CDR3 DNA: TGCAGCGTGAACTTGGCGGGAGATGCAACAGATACGCAGTATTTT
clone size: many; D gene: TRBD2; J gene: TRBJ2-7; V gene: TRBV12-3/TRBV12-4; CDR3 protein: CASRAGAYDEQYF; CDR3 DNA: TGTGCCAGCAGGGCGGGAGCTTACGACGAGCAGTACTTC
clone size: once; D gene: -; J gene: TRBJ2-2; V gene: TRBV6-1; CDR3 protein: CASRNPLSGELFF; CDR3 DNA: TGTGCCAGCAGGAACCCTTTGTCCGGGGAGCTGTTTTTT
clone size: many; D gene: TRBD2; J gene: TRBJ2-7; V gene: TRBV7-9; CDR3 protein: CASSSISGSGNYEQYF; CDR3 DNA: TGTGCCAGCAGCTCCATCTCCGGAAGCGGGAACTACGAGCAGTACTTC
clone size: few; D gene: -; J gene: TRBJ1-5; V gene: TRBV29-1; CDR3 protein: CSVGEANQPQHF; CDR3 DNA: TGCAGCGTTGGGGAGGCCAATCAGCCCCAGCATTTT
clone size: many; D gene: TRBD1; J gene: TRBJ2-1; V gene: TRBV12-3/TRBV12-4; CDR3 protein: CASSLGTGFEYEQFF; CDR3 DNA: TGTGCCAGCAGTTTGGGGACAGGGTTTGAGTATGAGCAGTTCTTC
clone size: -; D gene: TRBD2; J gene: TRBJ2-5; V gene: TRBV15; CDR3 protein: CATSRDRGGQETQYF; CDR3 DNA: TGTGCCACCAGCAGAGATCGGGGGGGGCAAGAGACCCAGTACTTC
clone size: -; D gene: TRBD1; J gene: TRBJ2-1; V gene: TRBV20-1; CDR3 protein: CSADDRDEDNEQFF; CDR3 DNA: TGCAGTGCTGACGACAGGGACGAGGACAATGAGCAGTTCTTC
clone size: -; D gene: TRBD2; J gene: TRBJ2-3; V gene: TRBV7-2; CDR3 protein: CASSTPSGRVDTQYF; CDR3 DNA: TGTGCCAGCAGCACCCCTAGCGGGAGGGTGGATACGCAGTATTTT
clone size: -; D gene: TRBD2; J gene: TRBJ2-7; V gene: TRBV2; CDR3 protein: CASTPGGNYEQYF; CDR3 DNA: TGTGCCAGCACCCCGGGGGGGAACTACGAGCAGTACTTC